The present entry profiles one T cell receptor (beta chain) with its context. The primer mix had 60 Vbeta and 13 Jbeta primers. TCRdb keeps only in-frame clones here, not all; method: immunoSEQ multiplex PCR. This sample has roughly 190,000 clones, with roughly 87% found just once. The source of the sample is a study of cytomegalovirus exposure and HLA in healthy donors. After removal of 4 bases from V and 5 bases from J, the junction contained 0 bases not matched to a gene. The CDR3 has 11 amino acids. Germline lookup yields CDR1 DFQATT and CDR2 SNEGSKA (reference sequence). The rearrangement uses TRBV20-1 and TRBJ2-5; 8 bases map to TRBD1. The receptor was isolated from a boy younger than 10 in good health and CMV-seronegative. The sample taken for sequencing was PBMCs. In DNA, the CDR3 is TGCAGTGCTAACAGGGGGGAGACCCAGTACTTC. Residues: CSANRGETQYF.